This entry concerns a single T cell receptor beta chain. This clone has a single count. What this receptor recognizes is not known. One base away there is no much larger clone; base qualities are not given. TCRbeta CDR3 sequencing was performed on sorted unstimulated T cells and on proliferating T cells recovered from mixed lymphocyte reactions. Fresh whole blood from some eleven HLA-typed healthy donors was used to isolate PBMCs. To map where alloreactive clones came from, CD4+ non-regulatory T cells in the unstimulated state were FACS-sorted. Receptors were amplified or captured by the immunoSEQ multiplex PCR assay. Some 1.1 x 10^5 TCR templates per sample were assayed on the deep sequencing platform. Genomic DNA extracted from sorted T cells was used for TCRbeta CDR3 sequencing. The authors' pipeline ran thus. The R programming language was used for the clonal analysis of the TCRbeta CDR3 data. Comparing unstimulated samples against CFSE-low samples taken after the reaction was how alloreactive CD4+ and CD8+ clones were defined. Regulatory or non-regulatory origin of alloreactive CD4+ clones was assigned by matching sequences to the sorted unstimulated Treg and non-Treg repertoires. TCRdb took over this immuneACCESS table, retaining in-frame rearrangements with V and J assigned. Such tables are incomplete; in checked studies, under half of the missing clones stem from an unresolved V gene, and the remainder is unexplained. V, J and clone size derive from that table, while D and trimming were established from the DNA sequence. This sample has about 100,000 clones in its table, and approximately 91% of those were observed once. Approximately 12% of the sample is held by the ten biggest clonotypes.

This entry comes from a study of siplizumab effects on memory and regulatory T cells (dated by TCRdb to the late 2010s). With respect to the entire study: The effect of the anti-CD2 antibody siplizumab on alloreactive T-cell subsets was examined in allogeneic mixed lymphocyte reactions constructed from human PBMCs. Beyond this particular receptor, the publication reports: In reactions with siplizumab, an average of approximately 69% of mappable alloreactive CD4+ clones were Treg-derived, compared with 25% to 30% in control reactions. Siplizumab significantly reduced the cumulative frequency of alloreactive sequences traceable to unstimulated CD4+ memory T cells. Greater diversity appeared to be present in unstimulated naive T cells than in memory T cells, and a substantial contribution to the alloresponse seemed to be made by naive cells. Whether proliferating Tregs from siplizumab cultures were suppressive was not functionally confirmed. Because sequences at frequencies below about 10^-5 were poorly captured, only a minor fraction of alloreactive clones could be mapped back to unstimulated subsets. Roughly 75-96% of proliferating CD4+ or CD8+ clones could not be assigned a naive or memory phenotype.

Relative to germline, V is 6 bases shorter and J is 5 bases shorter, with 23 bases between their ends. The CDR3 measures 17 amino acids from cysteine to phenylalanine. Only CDR3 DNA is held: 51 bases, read in frame from base 1. From a lookup of the germline V gene (reference sequence), CDR1 and CDR2 are MNHEY and SMNVEV. The sequenced sample was non-Treg CD4+ T cells sorted from blood. The label giving this sample's cell subset or site can be read as: FACS-sorted unstimulated CD4+ non-regulatory T cells. This TCR derives from a human donor in good health. The sequence joins TRBV27 to TRBJ2-1; the D gene is possibly TRBD1, with 6 bases matching. The CDR3 protein sequence reads: CASRGAGESNSNNEQFF. The DNA sequence is TGTGCCAGCAGGGGGGCAGGGGAATCCAACTCTAACAATGAGCAGTTCTTC.